Listed below are T cell receptor beta chains from one sample, sequenced in a study of cytomegalovirus exposure and HLA in healthy donors. Profiling relied on immunoSEQ multiplex PCR, and the TCRdb table lists in-frame clones only, not all of them. This table holds some 84,000 clones, roughly 80% found once. The sequencing sample was made of PBMCs. The receptor set was obtained from a boy aged 10-17 years in good health and CMV-seronegative. CDR3s include the opening cysteine and the closing phenylalanine or tryptophan. The order of the fields is J gene, V gene, CDR3 protein.

TRBJ2-1 | TRBV19 | CASSISGGGYNEQFF
TRBJ1-1 | TRBV29-1 | CSVYSRGTTVEAFF
TRBJ2-2 | TRBV11-1 | CASSRDRGRRELFF
TRBJ2-1 | TRBV29-1 | CSVVFPSSGDYNEQFF
TRBJ2-1 | TRBV5-4 | CASSASGRANEQFF
TRBJ2-5 | TRBV4-3 | CASSQTDTPSKVQYF
TRBJ2-5 | TRBV29-1 | CSAREPGTQYF
TRBJ2-6 | TRBV27 | CASSHSGANVLTF
TRBJ1-5 | TRBV7-9 | CASSPGGPGNQPQHF
TRBJ2-7 | TRBV16 | CASSQSRTGGYYEQYF
TRBJ1-1 | TRBV2 | CASSGQGAAEAFF
TRBJ1-2 | TRBV30 | CAWSVGTEYGYTF
TRBJ1-1 | TRBV7-2 | CASSRQPGNTEAFF
TRBJ2-2 | TRBV4-3 | CASSQGAEEAGELFF
TRBJ1-5 | TRBV28 | CASSLVKGHQPQHF
TRBJ2-5 | TRBV5-4 | CASSYQGLAVETQYF
TRBJ1-5 | TRBV27 | CASSFGRGHNQPQHF
TRBJ1-5 | TRBV30 | CAWAYGGARMQPQHF
TRBJ1-2 | TRBV2 | CASYGGDRYGYTF
TRBJ1-5 | TRBV14 | CASSQAGLGQPQHF
TRBJ2-7 | TRBV7-8 | CASSLTRGGSYEQYF
TRBJ2-1 | TRBV7-9 | CASSGAGTAYNEQFF
TRBJ2-7 | TRBV29-1 | CSVFRGYEQYF
TRBJ2-1 | TRBV30 | CAWSVRGEQFF
TRBJ2-5 | TRBV5-1 | CASSRATGEETQYF
TRBJ2-1 | TRBV5-1 | CASSLEGLVLLDEQFF
TRBJ2-3 | TRBV7-3 | CASSLWGEKGDTQYF
TRBJ2-1 | TRBV7-2 | CASSPSGRTYNEQFF
TRBJ2-3 | TRBV30 | CAWSAGFISTDTQYF
TRBJ1-1 | TRBV6-6 | CASSSGPDRSSSEAFF
TRBJ2-3 | TRBV9 | CASSVQDTQYF
TRBJ2-5 | TRBV7-7 | CASSLESRGKTQYF
TRBJ2-1 | TRBV7-9 | CASSLEDRRNNEQFF
TRBJ2-3 | TRBV7-5 | CARSLRTERGNTDTQYF
TRBJ1-6 | TRBV9 | CASRRTGDNSPLHF
TRBJ1-1 | TRBV19 | CASTDRGTNTEAFF
TRBJ1-1 | TRBV15 | CATGERRRNSEAFF
TRBJ2-5 | TRBV7-8 | CAILGPPAETQYF
TRBJ2-3 | TRBV7-2 | CASSPYDGDTQYF
TRBJ2-5 | TRBV4-3 | CASSQETGYEEGQETQYF
TRBJ1-4 | TRBV28 | CASSSQTRSDFEKLFF
TRBJ2-3 | TRBV7-2 | CASSLIVRKSTDTQYF
TRBJ2-1 | TRBV5-4 | CASSRSGGRGNEQFF
TRBJ1-4 | TRBV28 | CASSPRLYTNEKLFF
TRBJ2-1 | TRBV6-1 | CATTGPYNEQFF
TRBJ1-5 | TRBV28 | CASSLDRGRQPQHF
TRBJ1-6 | TRBV18 | CASSLDTYNSPLHF
TRBJ2-7 | TRBV28 | CASKPGTSGSYEQYF
TRBJ2-2 | TRBV25-1 | CASSIDSYTGELFF
TRBJ2-1 | TRBV28 | CASCRDRVYNEQFF
TRBJ2-5 | TRBV7-7 | CASSLGRTVETQYF
TRBJ2-5 | TRBV28 | CASSFSGRKTQYF
TRBJ1-6 | TRBV28 | CASSSGTVGSYNSPLHF
TRBJ1-5 | TRBV28 | CASGTLRGPQHF
TRBJ2-3 | TRBV4-1 | CASSLRTGPDTQYF
TRBJ1-2 | TRBV4-3 | CASSQNTGGVYSGYTF
TRBJ1-1 | TRBV13 | CASSPTTVTGGTEAFF